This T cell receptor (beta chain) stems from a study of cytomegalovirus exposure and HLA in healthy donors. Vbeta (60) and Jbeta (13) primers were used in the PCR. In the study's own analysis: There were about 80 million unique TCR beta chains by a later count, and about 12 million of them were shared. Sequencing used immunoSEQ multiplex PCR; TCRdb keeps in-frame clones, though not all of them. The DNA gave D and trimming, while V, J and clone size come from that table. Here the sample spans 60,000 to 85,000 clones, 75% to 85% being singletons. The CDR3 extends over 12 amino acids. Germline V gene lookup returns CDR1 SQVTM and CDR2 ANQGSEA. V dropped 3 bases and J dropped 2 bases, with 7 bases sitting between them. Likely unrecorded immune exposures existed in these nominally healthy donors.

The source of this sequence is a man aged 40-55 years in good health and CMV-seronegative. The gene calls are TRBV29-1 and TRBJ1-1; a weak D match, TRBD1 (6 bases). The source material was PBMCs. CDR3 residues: CSVDRGNTEAFF. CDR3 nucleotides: TGCAGCGTTGACAGGGGTAACACTGAAGCTTTCTTT. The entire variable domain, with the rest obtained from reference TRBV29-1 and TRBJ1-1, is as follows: SAVISQKPSRDICQRGTSLTIQCQVDSQVTMMFWYRQQPGQSLTLIATANQGSEATYESGFVIDKFPISRPNLTFSTLTVSNMSPEDSSIYLCSVDRGNTEAFFGQGTRLTVV.